This entry features one T cell receptor (beta chain) sequence. Which cohort a participant joined came from the clinical history participants gave. Shortly before study entry, within 2 weeks, exposed participants had met a COVID-19 case. These data are taken from a study of blood T cell repertoires in COVID-19. The data were produced by immunoSEQ multiplex PCR, yet TCRdb's version contains in-frame clones alone and is incomplete. Here the sample spans about 250,000 clones, roughly four fifths being singletons. This CDR3 has 12 amino acids. V dropped 0 bases and J dropped 7 bases, with 4 bases sitting between them.

V usage is TRBV12-3 or TRBV12-4 and J usage is TRBJ2-1; D remains unclear. The source material was PBMCs or T cells enriched from blood (not recorded which). The sequence was collected from a man aged 35 to 55 who had been exposed to COVID-19. The DNA of the CDR3 is TGTGCCAGCAGTTTAGCCCGTAATGAGCAGTTCTTC. Translation: CASSLARNEQFF.